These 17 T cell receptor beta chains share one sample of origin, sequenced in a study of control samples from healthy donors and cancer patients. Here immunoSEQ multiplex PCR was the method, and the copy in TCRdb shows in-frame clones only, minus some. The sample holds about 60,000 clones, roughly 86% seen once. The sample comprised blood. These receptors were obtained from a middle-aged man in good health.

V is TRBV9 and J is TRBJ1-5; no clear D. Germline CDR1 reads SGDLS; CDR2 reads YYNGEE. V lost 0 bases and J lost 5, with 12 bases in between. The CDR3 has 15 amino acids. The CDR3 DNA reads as TGTGCCAGCAGCGTAGGGACGAACAGTGATCAGCCCCAGCATTTT. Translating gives CASSVGTNSDQPQHF.

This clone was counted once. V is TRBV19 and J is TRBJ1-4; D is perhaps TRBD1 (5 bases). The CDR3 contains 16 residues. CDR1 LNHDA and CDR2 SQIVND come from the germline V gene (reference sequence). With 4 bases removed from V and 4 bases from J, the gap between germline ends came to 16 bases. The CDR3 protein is CASSTPQGSVNEKLFF. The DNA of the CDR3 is TGTGCCAGTAGTACCCCCCAGGGATCGGTTAATGAAAAACTGTTTTTT.

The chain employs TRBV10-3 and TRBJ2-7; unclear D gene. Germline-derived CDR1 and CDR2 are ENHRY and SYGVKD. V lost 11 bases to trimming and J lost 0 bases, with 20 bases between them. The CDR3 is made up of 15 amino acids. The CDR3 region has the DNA TGTGCCGCCCCACCCGGATATATTACCTCCTACGAGCAGTACTTC. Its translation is CAAPPGYITSYEQYF.

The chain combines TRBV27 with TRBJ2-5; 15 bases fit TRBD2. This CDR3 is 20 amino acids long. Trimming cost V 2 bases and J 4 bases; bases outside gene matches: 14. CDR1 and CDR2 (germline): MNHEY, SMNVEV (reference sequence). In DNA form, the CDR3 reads TGTGCCAGCAGTTTAAGCCCAGGACTAGCGGGAGGGTACGGCCGAGAGACCCAGTACTTC. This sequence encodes CASSLSPGLAGGYGRETQYF.

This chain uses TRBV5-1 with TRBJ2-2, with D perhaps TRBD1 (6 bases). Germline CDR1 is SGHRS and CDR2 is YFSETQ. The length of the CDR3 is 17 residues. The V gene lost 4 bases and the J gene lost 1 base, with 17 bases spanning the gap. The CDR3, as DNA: TGCGCCAGCAGCCCGGGCCCCACAGGGCTGAACACCGGGGAGCTGTTTTTT. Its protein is CASSPGPTGLNTGELFF.

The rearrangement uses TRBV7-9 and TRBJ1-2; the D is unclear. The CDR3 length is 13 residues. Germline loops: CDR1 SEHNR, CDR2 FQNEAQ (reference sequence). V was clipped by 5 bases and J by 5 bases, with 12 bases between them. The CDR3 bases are TGTGCCAGCAGCCCGAGGAGGGAGTATGGCTACACCTTC. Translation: CASSPRREYGYTF.

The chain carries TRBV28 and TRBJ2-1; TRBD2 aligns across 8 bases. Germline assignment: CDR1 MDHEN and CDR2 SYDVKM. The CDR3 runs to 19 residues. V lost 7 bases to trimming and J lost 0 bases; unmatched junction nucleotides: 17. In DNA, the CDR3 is TGTGCCAGCACCTTAATGACTAGCGACTTACGGAGCTCCTACAATGAGCAGTTCTTC. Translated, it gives CASTLMTSDLRSSYNEQFF.

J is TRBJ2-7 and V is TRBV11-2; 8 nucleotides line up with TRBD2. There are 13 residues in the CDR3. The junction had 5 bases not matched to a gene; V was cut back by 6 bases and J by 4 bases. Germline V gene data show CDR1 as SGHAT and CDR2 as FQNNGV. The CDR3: CASRVAGSYEQYF. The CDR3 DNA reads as TGTGCCAGCAGAGTAGCGGGATCGTACGAGCAGTACTTC. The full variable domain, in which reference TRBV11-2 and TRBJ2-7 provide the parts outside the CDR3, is EAGVAQSPRYKIIEKRQSVAFWCNPISGHATLYWYQQILGQGPKLLIQFQNNGVVDDSQLPKDRFSAERLKGVDSTLKIQPAKLEDSAVYLCASRVAGSYEQYFGPGTRLTVT.

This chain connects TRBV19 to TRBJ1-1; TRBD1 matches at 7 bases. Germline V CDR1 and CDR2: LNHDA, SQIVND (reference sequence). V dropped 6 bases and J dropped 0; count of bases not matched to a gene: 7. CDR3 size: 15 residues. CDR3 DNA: TGTGCCAGTAGCGGACAGGCCCTAATGAACACTGAAGCTTTCTTT. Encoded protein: CASSGQALMNTEAFF.

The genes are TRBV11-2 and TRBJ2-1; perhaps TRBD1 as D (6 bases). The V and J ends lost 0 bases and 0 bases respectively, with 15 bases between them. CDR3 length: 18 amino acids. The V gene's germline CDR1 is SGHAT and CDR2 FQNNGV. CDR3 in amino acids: CASSLDLPGDSSYNEQFF. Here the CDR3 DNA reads TGTGCCAGCAGCTTAGACCTGCCAGGGGATAGCTCCTACAATGAGCAGTTCTTC.

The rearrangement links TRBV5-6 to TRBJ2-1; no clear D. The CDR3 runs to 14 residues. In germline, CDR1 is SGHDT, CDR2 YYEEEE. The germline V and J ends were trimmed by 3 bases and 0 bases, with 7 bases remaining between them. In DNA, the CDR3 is TGTGCCAGCAGCTGGTACAGCTCCTACAATGAGCAGTTCTTC. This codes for CASSWYSSYNEQFF.

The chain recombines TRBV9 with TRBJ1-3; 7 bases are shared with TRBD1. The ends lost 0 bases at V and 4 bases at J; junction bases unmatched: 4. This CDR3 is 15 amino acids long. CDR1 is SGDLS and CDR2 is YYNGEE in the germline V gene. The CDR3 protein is CASSVEGAPGNTIYF. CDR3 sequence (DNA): TGTGCCAGCAGCGTAGAGGGGGCGCCCGGAAACACCATATATTTT.

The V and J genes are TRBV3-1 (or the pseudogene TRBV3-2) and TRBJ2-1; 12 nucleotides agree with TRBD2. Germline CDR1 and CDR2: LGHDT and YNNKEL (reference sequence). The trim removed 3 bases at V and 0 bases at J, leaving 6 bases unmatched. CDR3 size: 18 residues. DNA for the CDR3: TGTGCCAGCAGCCATAGTGGACTAGCGGGAATCTCCTACAATGAGCAGTTCTTC. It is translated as CASSHSGLAGISYNEQFF.

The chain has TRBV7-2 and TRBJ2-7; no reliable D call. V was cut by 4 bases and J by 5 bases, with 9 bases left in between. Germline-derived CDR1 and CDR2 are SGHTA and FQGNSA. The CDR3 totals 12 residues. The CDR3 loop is CASSYLSDEQYF. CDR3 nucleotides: TGTGCCAGCAGCTACTTATCGGACGAGCAGTACTTC. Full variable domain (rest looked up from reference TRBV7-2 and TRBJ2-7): GAGVSQSPSNKVTEKGKDVELRCDPISGHTALYWYRQSLGQGLEFLIYFQGNSAPDKSGLPSDRFSAERTGGSVSTLTIQRTQQEDSAVYLCASSYLSDEQYFGPGTRLTVT.

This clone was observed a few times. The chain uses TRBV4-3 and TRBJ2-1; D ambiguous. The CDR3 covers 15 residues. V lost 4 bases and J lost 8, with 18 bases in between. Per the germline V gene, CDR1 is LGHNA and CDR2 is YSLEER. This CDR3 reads CASSPFSGSRDEQFF. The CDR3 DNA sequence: TGCGCCAGCAGCCCTTTTTCGGGTAGTCGGGATGAGCAGTTCTTC.

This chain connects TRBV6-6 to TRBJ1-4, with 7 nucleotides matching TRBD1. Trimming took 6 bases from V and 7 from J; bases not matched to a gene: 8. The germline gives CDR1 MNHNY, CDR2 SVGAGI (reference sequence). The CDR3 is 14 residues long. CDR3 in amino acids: CASRPQGKSEKLFF. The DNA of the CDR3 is TGTGCCAGCAGGCCACAGGGGAAGAGTGAAAAACTGTTTTTT.

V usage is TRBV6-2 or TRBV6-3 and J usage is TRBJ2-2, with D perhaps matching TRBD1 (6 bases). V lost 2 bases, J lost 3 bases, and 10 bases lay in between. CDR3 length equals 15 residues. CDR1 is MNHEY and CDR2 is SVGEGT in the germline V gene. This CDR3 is CASSYTRGYTGELFF. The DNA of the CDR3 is TGTGCCAGCAGTTACACCAGGGGATACACCGGGGAGCTGTTTTTT.